This entry lists 24 T cell receptor beta chains sequenced from one sample in a study of cytomegalovirus exposure and HLA in healthy donors (TCRdb year 2017). Receptors were amplified or captured by the immunoSEQ multiplex PCR assay. The multiplex PCR relied on a mix of 60 forward primers for TCR Vbeta segments and 13 reverse primers for TCR Jbeta segments. Held by TCRdb, this immuneACCESS table contains in-frame sequences only and omits some clones. Under half of the omission traces to an unresolved V gene where checked; the cause of the rest is unknown. This sample holds 120,000 or so clones; about 80% were observed only once. Jointly, the top ten make up about 2% of the sample. Sequences were obtained from PBMCs. All receptors come from a man aged 18 to 29 in good health and CMV-seronegative.

V and J are TRBV10-3 and TRBJ2-7; 15 bases match TRBD2. This CDR3 spans 15 amino acids. Germline CDR1 is ENHRY and CDR2 is SYGVKD. With V trimmed by 3 bases and J by 5 bases, 2 bases remained unmatched. The CDR3 nucleotides are TGTGCCATCAGTGACGGACTAGCGGGGGGGAACGAGCAGTACTTC. Encoded protein: CAISDGLAGGNEQYF.

The chain links TRBV5-7 to TRBJ2-3, with 8 bases aligning to TRBD1. TRBV5-7 is flagged as an ORF with uncertain function. The CDR3 is 16 residues long. V was pared by 0 bases and J by 6 bases, with 9 bases of the junction left unmatched. This chain's CDR3 is CASSLAGQGISDTQYF. CDR3 bases: TGTGCCAGCAGCTTGGCCGGACAGGGCATTTCGGATACGCAGTATTTT.

The chain has TRBV6-5 and TRBJ1-3; 8 bases line up with TRBD1. CDR3 size: 14 residues. CDR1 is MNHEY, CDR2 SVGAGI, per germline. V was clipped by 4 bases and J by 4 bases; unmatched bases: 3. The CDR3 sequence: CASSSAGGGNTIYF. The CDR3 DNA sequence: TGTGCCAGCAGTTCAGCAGGGGGCGGAAACACCATATATTTT.

J is TRBJ2-5 and V is TRBV7-2; 13 bases map to TRBD2. The CDR3 runs to 16 residues. The ends lost 1 base at V and 2 bases at J; junction bases unmatched: 1. Germline assignment: CDR1 SGHTA and CDR2 FQGNSA. The CDR3 region is CASSLGTSGGQETQYF. DNA for the CDR3: TGTGCCAGCAGCTTAGGGACTAGCGGGGGACAAGAGACCCAGTACTTC. Using reference TRBV7-2 and TRBJ2-5 for the parts outside the CDR3, the full variable domain is GAGVSQSPSNKVTEKGKDVELRCDPISGHTALYWYRQSLGQGLEFLIYFQGNSAPDKSGLPSDRFSAERTGGSVSTLTIQRTQQEDSAVYLCASSLGTSGGQETQYFGPGTRLLVL.

In its sample, this clone was seen once. This chain links TRBV7-4 with TRBJ1-1, with 9 bases lining up with TRBD1. There are 21 residues in the CDR3. Losses at the gene ends were 1 base for V and 0 bases for J; bases not matched to a gene: 18. The germline CDR1 and CDR2 sequences are SGHVT and SQSDAQ. CDR3: CASSLVRDRASIFTMNTEAFF. In DNA, the CDR3 is TGTGCCAGCAGCTTAGTCCGGGACAGGGCTTCTATTTTCACCATGAACACTGAAGCTTTCTTT.

The chain employs TRBV12-2 and TRBJ1-2; TRBD1, the D gene given by the table, was not confirmed from the DNA. TRBV12-2 is tagged as a pseudogene. This CDR3 has 16 residues. This CDR3 reads CASRLIGQGYSYGYTF. For the CDR3, the DNA is TGTGCAAGTCGCCTCATCGGACAGGGTTATTCGTATGGCTACACCTTC.

This clone was picked up one time. This chain's CDR3 is CASSYGRGGRETQYF. CDR3 sequence (DNA): TGTGCCAGCAGTTACGGGCGGGGGGGCAGAGAGACCCAGTACTTC. The chain couples TRBV6-6 to TRBJ2-5; 9 nucleotides line up with TRBD2. J was trimmed by 4 bases and V by 2 bases; bases with no gene match: 5. CDR3 length equals 15 residues. Germline lookup yields CDR1 MNHNY and CDR2 SVGAGI (reference sequence).

This clone was found a few times. The genes are TRBV10-3 and TRBJ1-2; D is perhaps TRBD1 (5 bases). This CDR3 spans 14 amino acids. Between the trimmed V and J ends, which lost 8 bases and 2 bases, there was a span of 15 bases. CDR1 ENHRY and CDR2 SYGVKD come from the germline V gene. The CDR3 bases are TGTGCCATCCAGCCGGCAGGGTCGAACTATGGCTACACCTTC. Amino acids: CAIQPAGSNYGYTF.

This rearrangement joins TRBV7-2 to TRBJ2-4; 9 positions agree with TRBD2. The germline V gene encodes CDR1 SGHTA and CDR2 FQGNSA. Germline trimming cut 5 bases from V and 4 bases from J; bases unmatched to any gene: 6. The length of the CDR3 is 15 residues. CDR3 loop: CASSLQRGDKNIQYF. CDR3 bases: TGTGCCAGCAGCCTACAGCGGGGGGATAAAAACATTCAGTACTTC.

The chain has TRBV5-1 and TRBJ2-7, with D possibly matching TRBD1 (5 bases). Trimming took off 0 bases at V and 11 bases at J, with 9 bases between the two ends. The germline V gene encodes CDR1 SGHRS and CDR2 YFSETQ. The CDR3 extends over 11 amino acids. The CDR3 DNA follows: TGCGCCAGCAGCTTGGGTGCAGGGAAGTACTTC. Translating it yields CASSLGAGKYF.

CDR3 DNA: TGTGCCACCGGGACAGGGTCCCCCGGGACCCAGTACTTC. Translation: CATGTGSPGTQYF. The rearrangement uses TRBV2 and TRBJ2-5; 9 positions agree with TRBD1. In germline, CDR1 is SNHLY, CDR2 FYNNEI. This CDR3 has 13 residues. The trim removed 10 bases at V and 7 bases at J, leaving 10 bases unmatched. Full variable domain (missing parts from reference TRBV2 and TRBJ2-5): EPEVTQTPSHQVTQMGQEVILRCVPISNHLYFYWYRQILGQKVEFLVSFYNNEISEKSEIFDDQFSVERPDGSNFTLKIRSTKLEDSAMYFCATGTGSPGTQYFGPGTRLLVL.

This clone was observed a few times. The chain carries TRBV6-4 and TRBJ2-3, with 9 bases lining up with TRBD1. The CDR3 contains 14 residues. Germline CDR1 MRHNA, CDR2 SNTAGT. V dropped 4 bases and J dropped 1; count of bases not matched to a gene: 0. CDR3 amino acids: CASSGTGGTDTQYF. Written as DNA, the CDR3 is TGTGCCAGCAGTGGGACAGGGGGCACAGATACGCAGTATTTT.

This clone was seen a handful of times. This chain links TRBV5-6 with TRBJ2-5; tentatively, D is TRBD2 (5 bases). V lost 0 bases and J lost 5, with 11 bases in between. CDR1 is SGHDT, CDR2 YYEEEE, per germline. This CDR3 contains 14 residues. In nucleotides, the CDR3 is TGTGCCAGCAGCTTGGTGAGGGAAGTGGAGACCCAGTACTTC. Its translation: CASSLVREVETQYF.

The chain couples TRBV9 to TRBJ2-1, with 12 nucleotides matching TRBD1. The CDR3 is 15 amino acids. With V trimmed by 5 bases and J by 7 bases, 7 bases remained unmatched. The germline gives CDR1 SGDLS, CDR2 YYNGEE. CDR3 sequence reads: CASSDRDRGQNEQFF. The DNA for the CDR3 is TGTGCCAGCAGTGACCGGGACAGGGGGCAAAATGAGCAGTTCTTC.

This clone showed up just a few times. The V gene is TRBV7-6, the J gene TRBJ2-1; weak D call: TRBD2 (6 bases). The ends were cut back, 0 bases at V and 4 bases at J, with 10 bases in the middle. The CDR3 has 15 residues. CDR1 and CDR2 from the germline V gene are SGHVS and FNYEAQ. CDR3 sequence (DNA): TGTGCCAGCAGCTTAGCATGGGAGGATTACAATGAGCAGTTCTTC. This sequence encodes CASSLAWEDYNEQFF.

The CDR3 sequence is CASSLVGGSRTTNEKLFF. CDR3 nucleotide sequence: TGTGCCAGCAGCTTAGTAGGGGGATCACGAACAACTAATGAAAAACTGTTTTTT. J is TRBJ1-4 and V is TRBV11-2; D might be TRBD1 (6 bases). CDR3 length: 18 residues. Trimming took 1 base from V and 0 from J, leaving 15 bases between them. In germline, CDR1 is SGHAT, CDR2 FQNNGV.

The chain employs TRBV14 and TRBJ2-3, with D tentatively TRBD2 (5 bases). The CDR3 extends over 16 amino acids. Germline CDR1 and CDR2: SGHDN and FVKESK. Deletions cut 4 bases from V and 7 bases from J, with 21 bases between. The CDR3 coding sequence is TGTGCCAGCAGCCCTCCCGCCGGGGTCCCACCATATACGCAGTATTTT. The encoded protein is CASSPPAGVPPYTQYF.

The chain couples TRBV7-2 to TRBJ2-1; D unclear. The V gene's germline CDR1 is SGHTA and CDR2 FQGNSA. Trimming pared 4 bases from V and 4 bases from J, leaving 5 bases between. The CDR3 covers 12 residues. CDR3 DNA sequence: TGTGCCAGCAGCTCAGAATACAATGAGCAGTTCTTC. Its translation: CASSSEYNEQFF.

The V and J genes are TRBV5-4 and TRBJ2-2, with 7 nucleotides matching TRBD1. The CDR3 loop spans 15 amino acids. Germline CDR1 reads SGHNT; CDR2 reads YYREEE (reference sequence). The trim removed 3 bases at V and 5 bases at J, leaving 7 bases unmatched. The CDR3: CASSSDRVGTGELFF. As DNA, the CDR3 is TGTGCCAGCAGCTCTGACAGGGTGGGGACCGGGGAGCTGTTTTTT.

The V gene is TRBV2, the J gene TRBJ1-1; D might be TRBD1 (5 bases). The CDR3 totals 16 residues. Per germline, CDR1 SNHLY and CDR2 FYNNEI. Trimming left V 4 bases short and J 3 bases short, with 18 bases between. The CDR3 nucleotides read TGTGCCAGCAGTGCCGTTGGCGGGGGATCTTACACTGAAGCTTTCTTT. Its protein product is CASSAVGGGSYTEAFF.

This clone appeared a single time. The J gene is TRBJ2-7, the V gene TRBV11-1; 7 bases align to TRBD1. The CDR3 totals 13 residues. Trimming cost V 5 bases and J 2 bases; bases outside gene matches: 3. CDR1 is SGHAT and CDR2 is FQDESV in the germline V gene (reference sequence). DNA for the CDR3: TGTGCCAGCAGCCCCAGGGGGACCTACGAGCAGTACTTC. Amino acids: CASSPRGTYEQYF.

The rearrangement links TRBV19 to TRBJ2-3; tentatively, D is TRBD1 (5 bases). Germline V gives CDR1 LNHDA, CDR2 SQIVND (reference sequence). Trimming took 4 bases from V and 5 from J, leaving 10 bases between them. This CDR3 is 13 amino acids long. The CDR3 region is CASSRGRVDTQYF. CDR3 nucleotide sequence: TGTGCCAGTAGTAGGGGCAGGGTAGATACGCAGTATTTT.

V usage is TRBV19 and J usage is TRBJ1-3; possibly TRBD1 for D (5 bases). The CDR3 is 14 residues long. Germline CDR1 reads LNHDA; CDR2 reads SQIVND (reference sequence). The V gene lost 10 bases and the J gene lost 3 bases, with 16 bases spanning the gap. The CDR3 spells CATTRGVFGNTIYF. The CDR3, as DNA: TGTGCCACTACTCGGGGGGTCTTTGGAAACACCATATATTTT. Full variable domain (outside the CDR3, taken from reference TRBV19 and TRBJ1-3): DGGITQSPKYLFRKEGQNVTLSCEQNLNHDAMYWYRQDPGQGLRLIYYSQIVNDFQKGDIAEGYSVSREKKESFPLTVTSAQKNPTAFYLCATTRGVFGNTIYFGEGSWLTVV.

The rearrangement uses TRBV7-9 and TRBJ1-4, with TRBD1 matching 9 bases. Trimming cost V 7 bases and J 0 bases; bases outside gene matches: 6. The germline V gene has CDR1 SEHNR and CDR2 FQNEAQ (reference sequence). This CDR3 region has 16 residues. This CDR3 reads CASTRTGAATNEKLFF. In nucleotides, the CDR3 is TGTGCCAGCACCCGGACAGGGGCCGCAACTAATGAAAAACTGTTTTTT.